Listed below are T cell receptor beta chains from one sample, sequenced in a study of cytomegalovirus exposure and HLA in healthy donors. Some clones are missing from TCRdb's copy, which holds only in-frame ones; the method was immunoSEQ multiplex PCR. The repertoire holds some 110,000 clones, around 86% seen once, with approximately 7.2% in the top ten. Sequenced material: PBMCs. Source of these receptors: a man aged 25-40 years in good health and CMV-seropositive. Each CDR3 is given with its conserved first and last residue. Each record gives: V gene, D gene, J gene, clone size, CDR3 protein, CDR3 DNA. D genes are given only for firm matches. The size field is filled for only some rows; it gives once, few, many or a size class.

>TRBV19|TRBD2|TRBJ2-1|few
CASNMGLAGNEQFF
TGTGCCAGTAACATGGGACTAGCGGGAAATGAGCAGTTCTTC
>TRBV10-3|.|TRBJ1-1|.
CAISRQNTEAFF
TGTGCCATCAGCCGACAGAACACTGAAGCTTTCTTT
>TRBV2|.|TRBJ1-4|.
CASTRGGRSNEKLFF
TGTGCCAGCACGAGGGGGGGACGAAGTAATGAAAAACTGTTTTTT
>TRBV28|TRBD1|TRBJ1-5|.
CASSTGQGRHQPQHF
TGTGCCAGCAGTACCGGACAGGGGCGTCATCAGCCCCAGCATTTT
>TRBV10-3|TRBD1|TRBJ2-2|.
CATLSRGLNAGELFF
TGTGCCACCCTGAGCAGGGGGCTTAATGCCGGGGAGCTGTTTTTT
>TRBV6-5|.|TRBJ1-2|.
CASSSRGTGYGYTF
TGTGCCAGCAGCTCCAGAGGGACTGGCTATGGCTACACCTTC
>TRBV30|.|TRBJ1-2|.
CAWSVLASFTF
TGTGCCTGGAGTGTACTCGCGTCCTTCACCTTC
>TRBV6-6|.|TRBJ1-4|.
CASSNYRMSNEKLFF
TGTGCCAGCAGCAACTACAGGATGAGTAATGAAAAACTGTTTTTT
>TRBV6-6|.|TRBJ1-1|.
CASSSHPQGSEAFF
TGTGCCAGCAGTTCGCACCCCCAGGGGTCTGAAGCTTTCTTT
>TRBV5-1|.|TRBJ1-1|.
CASSLDKRNTEAFF
TGCGCCAGCAGCTTGGATAAGAGGAACACTGAAGCTTTCTTT
>TRBV2|.|TRBJ2-2|.
CASISSSRTANTGELFF
TGTGCCAGTATATCTAGCTCCCGTACCGCGAACACCGGGGAGCTGTTTTTT
>TRBV4-3|.|TRBJ2-7|.
CASSQDLRMDSSYEQYF
TGCGCCAGCAGCCAAGATCTAAGAATGGACAGCTCCTACGAGCAGTACTTC
>TRBV30|TRBD1|TRBJ1-2|.
CAWSVGTGVLDGYTF
TGTGCCTGGAGTGTAGGGACAGGGGTTTTGGATGGCTACACCTTC
>TRBV5-1|TRBD1|TRBJ2-7|.
CASSREGQTYEQYF
TGCGCCAGCAGCCGCGAGGGACAGACCTACGAGCAGTACTTC